The rows below give T cell receptor beta chains drawn from one sample of a study of T cells after yellow fever vaccination. TCRdb called the 5' RACE reads again in MiXCR, with one record for every CDR3 protein. This sample has about 550,000 distinct CDR3 sequences; 15% to 20% occur once, and the top ten carry around 15%. Here the sequenced sample was PBMCs, taken 15 days after the yellow fever booster vaccination. Every receptor here comes from a young man who received the YFV17D yellow fever vaccine. Each CDR3 is given with its conserved first and last residue. The D gene is left open where the match is weak. Size tells how often a clone was seen (once, few, many) or the class of an expanded clone, and some rows leave it out.

TRBD1	TRBV6-2/TRBV6-3	TRBJ2-2	few	CASNPGGVTGELFF	TGTGCCAGCAATCCAGGGGGCGTAACCGGGGAGCTGTTTTTT
TRBD2	TRBV7-9	TRBJ2-5	NA	CASSLTSGGPQAQYF	TGTGCCAGCAGCTTAACTAGCGGGGGCCCCCAGGCCCAGTACTTC
NA	TRBV29-1	TRBJ2-7	NA	CSARLETDEQYF	TGCAGCGCCCGACTAGAGACCGACGAGCAGTACTTC
NA	TRBV7-2	TRBJ2-5	few	CASSLMNSGQETQYF	TGTGCCAGCAGCTTAATGAATAGCGGTCAAGAGACCCAGTACTTC
NA	TRBV5-1	TRBJ2-7	NA	CASRAGPYEQYF	TGCGCCAGCCGAGCAGGACCCTACGAGCAGTACTTC
NA	TRBV5-1	TRBJ2-1	few	CASTDRDTLPNNEQFF	TGCGCCAGCACCGACCGGGACACCCTCCCGAACAATGAGCAGTTCTTC
NA	TRBV7-2	TRBJ2-5	few	CASSLEPVGETQYF	TGTGCCAGCAGCTTGGAGCCGGTCGGAGAGACCCAGTACTTC
NA	TRBV20-1	TRBJ1-6	NA	CSASDQVGSPLHF	TGCAGTGCTAGTGACCAGGTCGGGTCACCCCTCCACTTT
NA	TRBV3-1	TRBJ2-5	few	CASSPIWTAQETQYF	TGTGCCAGCAGCCCCATTTGGACGGCCCAAGAGACCCAGTACTTC
NA	TRBV7-2	TRBJ2-7	few	CASSLDRTPTYEQYF	TGTGCCAGCAGCTTAGATCGGACACCCACCTACGAGCAGTACTTC
NA	TRBV7-3	TRBJ2-1	NA	CASSSQTDLNNEQFF	TGTGCCAGCAGCTCGCAGACAGACTTAAACAATGAGCAGTTCTTC
TRBD2	TRBV6-5	TRBJ2-1	few	CATAAGDNEQFF	TGTGCCACCGCAGCGGGGGACAATGAGCAGTTCTTC
NA	TRBV12-3/TRBV12-4	TRBJ2-3	NA	CASSQRGDTQYF	TGTGCCAGCAGCCAAAGGGGGGATACGCAGTATTTT
NA	TRBV27	TRBJ2-2	few	CASRLRVTGELFF	TGTGCCAGCAGGTTGCGGGTTACCGGGGAGCTGTTTTTT
NA	TRBV28	TRBJ1-6	NA	CASSLPGRLHNSPLHF	TGTGCCAGCAGTTTGCCAGGAAGGTTGCATAATTCACCCCTCCACTTT
TRBD2	TRBV10-3	TRBJ2-3	few	CATRSGREGTDTQYF	TGTGCCACCAGAAGCGGGCGGGAGGGCACAGATACGCAGTATTTT
NA	TRBV3-1	TRBJ2-5	NA	CASSQLAKETQYF	TGTGCCAGCAGCCAATTAGCGAAAGAGACCCAGTACTTC
NA	TRBV29-1	TRBJ1-1	few	CSVASIDAWTEAFF	TGCAGCGTTGCATCTATCGACGCCTGGACTGAAGCTTTCTTT
NA	TRBV5-4	TRBJ2-1	NA	CASSRGALGIGDNEQFF	TGTGCCAGCAGCCGTGGGGCTCTGGGAATTGGTGATAATGAGCAGTTCTTC
TRBD1	TRBV29-1	TRBJ2-5	many	CSARTGEETQYF	TGCAGCGCCCGGACAGGGGAAGAGACCCAGTACTTC
NA	TRBV3-1	TRBJ2-7	NA	CASSQDQPYEQYF	TGTGCCAGCAGCCAAGATCAGCCCTACGAGCAGTACTTC
NA	TRBV5-1	TRBJ2-6	many	CASSLGGSGANVLTF	TGCGCCAGCAGCTTGGGGGGGTCCGGGGCCAACGTCCTGACTTTC
NA	TRBV10-2	TRBJ2-1	many	CATALDNEQFF	TGCGCCACAGCACTCGACAATGAGCAGTTCTTC
NA	TRBV20-1	TRBJ2-5	NA	CSARGISKETQYF	TGCAGTGCGAGAGGCATTTCTAAAGAGACCCAGTACTTC
TRBD2	TRBV7-2	TRBJ2-1	few	CASRTAGAAYNEQFF	TGTGCCAGCAGGACGGCGGGAGCAGCCTACAATGAGCAGTTCTTC
NA	TRBV12-3/TRBV12-4	TRBJ2-7	few	CASSSHRAYEQYF	TGTGCCAGCAGTTCCCACAGGGCCTACGAGCAGTACTTC
NA	TRBV20-1	TRBJ2-7	few	CSASGRGGYEQYF	TGCAGTGCTAGCGGCAGGGGTGGCTACGAGCAGTACTTC
NA	TRBV12-3/TRBV12-4	TRBJ2-3	NA	CASSLAGTYTDTQYF	TGTGCCAGCAGTTTAGCCGGGACTTACACAGATACGCAGTATTTT
TRBD1	TRBV5-1	TRBJ2-2	NA	CASSSGDRGTAGELFF	TGCGCCAGCAGCTCTGGGGACAGGGGGACCGCCGGGGAGCTGTTTTTT
NA	TRBV28	TRBJ2-7	NA	CASSFPGRGDEQYF	TGTGCCAGCAGTTTCCCGGGACGAGGGGACGAGCAGTACTTC
NA	TRBV29-1	TRBJ2-1	NA	CSVVFSANEQFF	TGCAGCGTCGTATTCAGTGCTAATGAGCAGTTCTTC
TRBD1	TRBV7-9	TRBJ2-2	NA	CAMDRDNKGGELFF	TGTGCCATGGACAGGGACAACAAGGGCGGGGAGCTGTTTTTT